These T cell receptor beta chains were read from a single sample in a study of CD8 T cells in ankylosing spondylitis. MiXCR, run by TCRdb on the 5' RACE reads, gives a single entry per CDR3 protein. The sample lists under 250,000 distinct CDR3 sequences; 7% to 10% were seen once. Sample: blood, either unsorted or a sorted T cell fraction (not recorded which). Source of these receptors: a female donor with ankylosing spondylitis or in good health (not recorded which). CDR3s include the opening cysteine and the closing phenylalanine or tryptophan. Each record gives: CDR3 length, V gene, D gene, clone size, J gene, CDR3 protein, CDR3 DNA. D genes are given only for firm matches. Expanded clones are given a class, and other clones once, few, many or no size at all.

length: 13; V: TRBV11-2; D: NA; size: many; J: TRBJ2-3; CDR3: CASRGGGTDTQYF; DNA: TGTGCCAGCAGAGGGGGTGGGACAGATACGCAGTATTTT
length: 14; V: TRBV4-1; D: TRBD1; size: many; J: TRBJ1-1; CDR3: CASSQWTGNTEAFF; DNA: TGCGCCAGCAGCCAATGGACAGGGAACACTGAAGCTTTCTTT
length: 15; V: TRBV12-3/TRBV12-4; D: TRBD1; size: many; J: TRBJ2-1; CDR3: CASSLRTGIYNEQFF; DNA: TGTGCCAGCAGTTTGCGGACAGGTATATACAATGAGCAGTTCTTC
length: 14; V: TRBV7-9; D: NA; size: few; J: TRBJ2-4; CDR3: CASSLTNKEDIQYF; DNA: TGTGCCAGCAGCCTTACTAATAAGGAGGACATTCAGTACTTC
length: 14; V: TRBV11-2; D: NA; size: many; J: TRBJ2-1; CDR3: CASSLGDFYNEQFF; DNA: TGTGCCAGCAGCTTAGGGGACTTCTACAATGAGCAGTTCTTC
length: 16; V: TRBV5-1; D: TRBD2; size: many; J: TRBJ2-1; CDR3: CASSTPLAGVSNEQFF; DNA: TGCGCCAGCAGCACCCCACTAGCGGGAGTTAGCAATGAGCAGTTCTTC
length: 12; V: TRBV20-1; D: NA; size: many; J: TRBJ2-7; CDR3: CSARDPNLGQYF; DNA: TGCAGTGCTAGAGATCCTAATCTGGGGCAGTACTTC
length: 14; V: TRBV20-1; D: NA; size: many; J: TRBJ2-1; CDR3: CSVPKRYQGNEQFF; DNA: TGCAGTGTACCCAAGAGATATCAGGGAAATGAGCAGTTCTTC
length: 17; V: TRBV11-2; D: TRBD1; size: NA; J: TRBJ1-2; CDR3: CASSSRDRGIRRGGYTF; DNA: TGTGCCAGCAGCTCCCGGGACAGGGGGATTCGACGGGGTGGCTACACCTTC
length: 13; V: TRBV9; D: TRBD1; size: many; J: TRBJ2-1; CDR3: CASSSHRGSEQFF; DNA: TGTGCCAGCAGCAGCCACAGGGGATCTGAGCAGTTCTTC
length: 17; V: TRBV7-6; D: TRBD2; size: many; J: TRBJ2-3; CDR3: CASSLVAGGPSTDTQYF; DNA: TGTGCCAGCAGCTTAGTAGCGGGAGGCCCTAGCACAGATACGCAGTATTTT
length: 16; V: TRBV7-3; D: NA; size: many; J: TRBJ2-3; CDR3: CASSLIPGEGTDTQYF; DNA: TGTGCCAGCAGCTTAATCCCGGGGGAAGGCACAGATACGCAGTATTTT
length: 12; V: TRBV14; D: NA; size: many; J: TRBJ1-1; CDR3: CASSHGGPEAFF; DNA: TGTGCCAGCAGCCATGGCGGGCCTGAAGCTTTCTTT
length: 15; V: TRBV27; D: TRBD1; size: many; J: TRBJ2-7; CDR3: CASSSHWTGGYEQYF; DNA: TGTGCCAGCAGTTCACACTGGACAGGGGGATATGAGCAGTACTTC
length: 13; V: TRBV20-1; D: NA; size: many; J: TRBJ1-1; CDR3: CSARDGRDTEAFF; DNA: TGCAGTGCTAGAGATGGGAGGGACACTGAAGCTTTCTTT
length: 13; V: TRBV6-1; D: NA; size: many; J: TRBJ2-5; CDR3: CASSVNRLETQYF; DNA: TGTGCCAGCAGTGTCAACCGGTTAGAGACCCAGTACTTC
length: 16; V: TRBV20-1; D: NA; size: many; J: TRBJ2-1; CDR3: CSARDPGGFIYNEQFF; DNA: TGCAGTGCTAGAGATCCTGGGGGATTCATCTACAATGAGCAGTTCTTC
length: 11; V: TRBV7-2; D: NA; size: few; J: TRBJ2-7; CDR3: CASSFRREQYF; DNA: TGTGCCAGCAGCTTTCGTCGGGAGCAGTACTTC
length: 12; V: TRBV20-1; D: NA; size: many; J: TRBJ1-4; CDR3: CSASGSNEKLFF; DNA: TGCAGTGCTAGCGGCTCAAATGAAAAACTGTTTTTT
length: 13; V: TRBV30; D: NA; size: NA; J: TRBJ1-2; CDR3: CAWSDSSNYGYTF; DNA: TGTGCCTGGAGTGATAGTTCTAACTATGGCTACACCTTC
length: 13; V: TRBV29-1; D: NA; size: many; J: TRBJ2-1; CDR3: CSVVIPPPSEQFF; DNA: TGCAGCGTTGTGATCCCGCCCCCCAGTGAGCAGTTCTTC
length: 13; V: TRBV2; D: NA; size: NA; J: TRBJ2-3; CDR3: CASSELGSDTQYF; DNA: TGTGCCAGCAGTGAACTTGGTAGTGATACGCAGTATTTT
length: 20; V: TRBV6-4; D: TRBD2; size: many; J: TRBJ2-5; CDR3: CASSSTASGRAWGDRETQYF; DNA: TGTGCCAGCAGCTCTACGGCTAGCGGGAGGGCCTGGGGAGATCGAGAGACCCAGTACTTC
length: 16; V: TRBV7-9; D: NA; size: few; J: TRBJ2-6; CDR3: CASSLSFRAGANVLTF; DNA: TGTGCCAGCAGCTTAAGCTTCCGAGCTGGGGCCAACGTCCTGACTTTC
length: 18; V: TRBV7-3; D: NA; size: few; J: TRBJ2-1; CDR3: CASSSVGLGSAGMDEQFF; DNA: TGTGCCAGCAGCTCAGTTGGGCTCGGTAGCGCCGGAATGGATGAGCAGTTCTTC
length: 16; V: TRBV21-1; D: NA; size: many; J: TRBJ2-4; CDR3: CATPSWANLAKNIQYF; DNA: TGTGCCACCCCCTCGTGGGCAAACCTAGCCAAAAACATTCAGTACTTC
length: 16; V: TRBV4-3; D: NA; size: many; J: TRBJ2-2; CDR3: CASSQDPLGGRGELFF; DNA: TGCGCCAGCAGCCAAGATCCCCTGGGTGGGAGGGGGGAGCTGTTTTTT
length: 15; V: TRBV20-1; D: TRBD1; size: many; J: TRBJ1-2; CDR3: CSARVSGQGGYGYTF; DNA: TGCAGTGCTAGAGTGTCGGGACAGGGTGGCTATGGCTACACCTTC
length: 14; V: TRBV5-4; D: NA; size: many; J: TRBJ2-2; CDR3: CASQRGGDTGELFF; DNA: TGTGCCAGTCAGAGGGGGGGGGACACCGGGGAGCTGTTTTTT
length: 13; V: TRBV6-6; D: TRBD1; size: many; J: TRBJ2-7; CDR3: CASSQDRVHEQYF; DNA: TGTGCCAGCAGTCAAGACAGGGTCCACGAGCAGTACTTC
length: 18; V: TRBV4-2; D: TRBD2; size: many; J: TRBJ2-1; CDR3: CASSQEVLAGAGYNEQFF; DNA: TGTGCCAGCAGCCAAGAGGTACTAGCGGGGGCCGGCTACAATGAGCAGTTCTTC
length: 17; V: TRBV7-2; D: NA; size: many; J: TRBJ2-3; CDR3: CASSLALQEISTDTQYF; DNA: TGTGCCAGCAGCTTAGCTCTGCAGGAGATAAGCACAGATACGCAGTATTTT
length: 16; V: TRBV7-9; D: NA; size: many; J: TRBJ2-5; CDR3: CASSLAGRVGQETQYF; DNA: TGTGCCAGCAGCTTAGCAGGCAGGGTGGGCCAAGAGACCCAGTACTTC
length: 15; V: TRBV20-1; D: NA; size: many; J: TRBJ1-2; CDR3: CSASPTQGSNYGYTF; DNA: TGCAGTGCTAGTCCAACTCAGGGATCTAACTATGGCTACACCTTC
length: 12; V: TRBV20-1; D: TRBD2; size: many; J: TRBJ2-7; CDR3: CSARTSGREQYF; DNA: TGCAGTGCAAGGACTAGCGGGAGAGAGCAGTACTTC
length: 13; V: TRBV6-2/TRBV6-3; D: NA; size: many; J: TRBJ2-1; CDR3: CASRPTRENEQFF; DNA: TGTGCCAGCAGGCCCACTAGGGAGAATGAGCAGTTCTTC